The 21 T cell receptor beta chains below come from one sample, sequenced in a study of cytomegalovirus exposure and HLA in healthy donors. The PCR contained 60 Vbeta and 13 Jbeta primers. Some clones are missing from TCRdb's copy, which holds only in-frame ones; the method was immunoSEQ multiplex PCR. This listing includes about 90,000 clones. The sample comprised PBMCs. These receptors were obtained from a woman aged 25 to 39 in good health and CMV-seronegative.

This sequence joins TRBV15 and TRBJ1-3; the D gene is possibly TRBD1 (6 bases). The CDR3 totals 16 residues. Trimming left V 5 bases short and J 3 bases short, with 17 bases between. CDR1 LNHNV and CDR2 YYDKDF come from the germline V gene (reference sequence). The CDR3 region is CATSSKDRQFGNTIYF. CDR3 in DNA: TGTGCCACCAGCTCCAAGGACAGACAATTTGGAAACACCATATATTTT.

The chain uses TRBV19 and TRBJ2-1, with 8 bases aligning to TRBD1. This CDR3 contains 15 residues. Germline CDR1 is LNHDA and CDR2 is SQIVND (reference sequence). Unmatched junction bases numbered 3, after V lost 2 bases and J lost 3 bases. The CDR3 region is CASSIYTGGYNEQFF. CDR3 bases: TGTGCCAGTAGTATATACACAGGGGGCTACAATGAGCAGTTCTTC.

V is TRBV10-3 and J is TRBJ2-3; 15 positions agree with TRBD2. This CDR3 is built from 17 residues. V lost 6 bases to trimming and J lost 2 bases; unmatched junction nucleotides: 6. CDR1 ENHRY and CDR2 SYGVKD come from the germline V gene. The CDR3 spells CAIRSGTSGGTTDTQYF. The DNA for the CDR3 is TGTGCCATCAGGTCGGGGACTAGCGGGGGGACCACAGATACGCAGTATTTT.

The chain links TRBV27 to TRBJ1-6, with D perhaps matching TRBD1 (6 bases). V dropped 3 bases and J dropped 6 bases, with 18 bases sitting between them. The CDR3 has 17 residues. CDR1 is MNHEY and CDR2 is SMNVEV in the germline V gene (reference sequence). The CDR3 sequence is CASSLLPRDKFNSPLHF. CDR3 DNA: TGTGCCAGCAGTTTGCTACCCCGGGACAAGTTTAATTCACCCCTCCACTTT.

As DNA, the CDR3 is TGTGCCAGCCTTTTAGACAGCCCTCGCACAGATACGCAGTATTTT. Its protein product is CASLLDSPRTDTQYF. The rearrangement uses TRBV2 and TRBJ2-3; D is perhaps TRBD1 (5 bases). The germline gives CDR1 SNHLY, CDR2 FYNNEI. This CDR3 is built from 15 residues. Trimming took off 8 bases at V and 1 base at J, with 16 bases between the two ends.

The CDR3 loop reads CASSLEGRGVPEAFF. DNA of the CDR3: TGTGCCAGCAGCTTGGAAGGCAGGGGAGTTCCTGAAGCTTTCTTT. V is TRBV5-6 and J is TRBJ1-1; D might be TRBD1 (6 bases). CDR1 and CDR2 (germline): SGHDT, YYEEEE. With 0 bases removed from V and 6 bases from J, the gap between germline ends came to 15 bases. This CDR3 region has 15 residues.

This chain joins TRBV27 and TRBJ2-7; tentatively, D is TRBD1 (6 bases). V dropped 0 bases and J dropped 2 bases, with 14 bases sitting between them. Germline V gene lookup returns CDR1 MNHEY and CDR2 SMNVEV (reference sequence). The length of the CDR3 is 16 residues. CDR3 DNA sequence: TGTGCCAGCAGTTTATCGGTGGGGACAAGGGCCTACGAGCAGTACTTC. Encoded protein: CASSLSVGTRAYEQYF.

The chain carries TRBV9 and TRBJ1-2; 7 bases fit TRBD1. Germline V gene data show CDR1 as SGDLS and CDR2 as YYNGEE. CDR3 length: 14 residues. Trimming removed 3 bases from V and 8 bases from J; junction bases left unmatched: 10. The CDR3 is CASSATGEPGGYTF. CDR3 coding DNA: TGTGCCAGCAGCGCCACAGGGGAACCCGGGGGCTACACCTTC.

The chain carries TRBV5-1 and TRBJ2-3, with D perhaps TRBD1 (5 bases). This CDR3 comprises 16 residues. The V gene lost 2 bases and the J gene lost 0 bases, with 13 bases spanning the gap. Germline-derived CDR1 and CDR2 are SGHRS and YFSETQ. The CDR3 nucleotides are TGCGCCAGCAGCTTTGACGGACAACCTAGCACAGATACGCAGTATTTT. This gives the protein CASSFDGQPSTDTQYF.

The chain joins TRBV28 to TRBJ1-4; 10 bases map to TRBD1. After removal of 3 bases from V and 6 bases from J, the junction contained 4 bases not matched to a gene. CDR1 and CDR2 from the germline V gene are MDHEN and SYDVKM. The CDR3 is 15 residues long. This CDR3 reads CASSLGDRGDEKLFF. In nucleotides, the CDR3 is TGTGCCAGCAGTTTGGGGGACAGGGGAGATGAAAAACTGTTTTTT.

The chain has TRBV5-4 and TRBJ2-1, with 9 bases matching TRBD1. V shed 4 bases and J 4 bases; nucleotides not matched to a gene: 9. Germline CDR1 is SGHNT and CDR2 is YYREEE (reference sequence). This CDR3 contains 16 residues. The CDR3 is CASSPWTGDPYNEQFF. CDR3 sequence (DNA): TGTGCCAGCAGCCCGTGGACAGGGGACCCTTACAATGAGCAGTTCTTC.

The J gene is TRBJ2-1, the V gene TRBV11-2; TRBD1 matches at 9 bases. The CDR3 is 12 residues long. CDR1 is SGHAT, CDR2 FQNNGV, per germline. V shed 2 bases, J shed 16 bases, and the junction held 6 bases outside the gene matches. CDR3 amino acids: CASSLLRDREFF. The CDR3 nucleotides read TGTGCCAGCAGCTTACTTCGGGACAGGGAATTCTTC.

V gene TRBV27 combines with J gene TRBJ2-5; D gene ambiguous. This CDR3 is 12 amino acids long. The V end lost 5 bases, the J end lost 2 bases, and 6 bases lay between the germline ends. Per germline, CDR1 MNHEY and CDR2 SMNVEV (reference sequence). The CDR3 sequence is CASSHQQETQYF. CDR3 bases: TGTGCCAGCAGTCACCAGCAAGAGACCCAGTACTTC.

J is TRBJ1-2 and V is TRBV30, with no clear D. V was trimmed by 4 bases and J by 0 bases, leaving 12 bases between them. CDR3 length equals 14 residues. Germline V gives CDR1 GTSNPN, CDR2 SVGIG (reference sequence). The CDR3 loop reads CAWIVRGANYGYTF. The CDR3 nucleotides are TGTGCCTGGATAGTCCGGGGAGCTAACTATGGCTACACCTTC.

This chain connects TRBV27 to TRBJ2-5, with TRBD1 as a possible D gene (5 bases). CDR1 and CDR2 (germline): MNHEY, SMNVEV (reference sequence). Trimming shortened V by 2 bases and J by 1 base, and 17 bases separated the two germline ends. This CDR3 has 17 residues. The CDR3: CASSLIGVPESQETQYF. DNA of the CDR3: TGTGCCAGCAGTTTAATAGGGGTGCCGGAGAGCCAAGAGACCCAGTACTTC.

The CDR3 sequence: CASSLLIWTDLAFGPNTEAFF. The CDR3 nucleotides are TGCGCCAGCAGCTTATTAATATGGACAGATTTGGCGTTCGGGCCGAACACTGAAGCTTTCTTT. The chain links TRBV5-1 to TRBJ1-1; maybe TRBD1 (6 bases). CDR3 length equals 21 residues. CDR1 and CDR2 from the germline V gene are SGHRS and YFSETQ. V shed 2 bases and J shed 1 base, with 30 bases lying between them.

The chain couples TRBV7-2 to TRBJ1-5; 7 positions agree with TRBD1. This CDR3 is 15 amino acids long. Germline CDR1 and CDR2: SGHTA and FQGNSA. The ends lost 5 bases at V and 1 base at J; junction bases unmatched: 5. In DNA form, the CDR3 reads TGTGCCAGCAGCCTACAGGGGACGAGCAATCAGCCCCAGCATTTT. This codes for CASSLQGTSNQPQHF. The full variable domain, with the rest looked up from reference TRBV7-2 and TRBJ1-5, is GAGVSQSPSNKVTEKGKDVELRCDPISGHTALYWYRQSLGQGLEFLIYFQGNSAPDKSGLPSDRFSAERTGGSVSTLTIQRTQQEDSAVYLCASSLQGTSNQPQHFGDGTRLSIL.

Here the CDR3 reads CASSVGTGNSPLHF. Written as DNA, the CDR3 is TGTGCCAGCAGCGTAGGGACAGGGAATTCACCCCTCCACTTT. The chain has TRBV6-1 and TRBJ1-6, with 9 positions matching TRBD1. This CDR3 comprises 14 residues. Germline trimming cut 6 bases from V and 7 bases from J; bases unmatched to any gene: 4. The germline V gene encodes CDR1 MNHNS and CDR2 SASEGT.

The rearrangement joins TRBV29-1 to TRBJ1-2, with 7 bases fitting TRBD1. In germline, CDR1 is SQVTM, CDR2 ANQGSEA. This CDR3 has 13 residues. J was trimmed by 5 bases and V by 6 bases; bases with no gene match: 9. The CDR3 spells CSVAGGQEYGYTF. CDR3 sequence (DNA): TGCAGCGTCGCGGGCGGACAGGAATATGGCTACACCTTC.

V usage is TRBV7-9 and J usage is TRBJ1-1; 8 bases are shared with TRBD1. CDR1 is SEHNR and CDR2 is FQNEAQ in the germline V gene (reference sequence). CDR3 length: 19 residues. J lost 3 bases, V lost 1 base, and 16 bases had no gene match. CDR3 bases: TGTGCCAGCAGCTTAGAATACCCGACAGGGGCGGGGGAGGACACTGAAGCTTTCTTT. Residues: CASSLEYPTGAGEDTEAFF.

V and J are TRBV30 and TRBJ1-2; D is unclear. Trimming removed 2 bases at V and 5 bases at J, with 12 bases between. The CDR3 spans 13 residues. CDR1 GTSNPN and CDR2 SVGIG come from the germline V gene (reference sequence). This chain's CDR3 is CAWSRRAGYGYTF. The CDR3 nucleotides read TGTGCCTGGAGTCGTAGGGCGGGATATGGCTACACCTTC.